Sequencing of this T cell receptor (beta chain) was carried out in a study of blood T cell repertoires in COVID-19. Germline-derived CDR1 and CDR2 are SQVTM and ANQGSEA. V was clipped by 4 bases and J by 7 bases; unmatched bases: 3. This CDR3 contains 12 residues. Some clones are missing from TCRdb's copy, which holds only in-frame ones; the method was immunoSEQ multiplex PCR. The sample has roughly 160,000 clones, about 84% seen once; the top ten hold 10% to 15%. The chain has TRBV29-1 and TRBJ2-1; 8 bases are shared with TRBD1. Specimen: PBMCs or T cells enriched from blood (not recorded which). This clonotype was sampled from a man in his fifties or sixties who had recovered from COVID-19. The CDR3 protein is CSVGQGRNEQFF. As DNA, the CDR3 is TGCAGCGTTGGACAGGGGAGAAATGAGCAGTTCTTC.